This entry is about one TCR beta chain. The record originates from a study of OX40 agonist ivuxolimab in advanced cancers. Clones were sequenced by immunoSEQ multiplex PCR, and TCRdb holds only the in-frame ones, with some missing. Among around 68,000 clones, 70% to 90% were seen once, and the ten largest hold around 0.68%. The V gene's germline CDR1 is SGHTA and CDR2 FQGNSA. Germline trimming cut 3 bases from V and 3 bases from J; bases unmatched to any gene: 9. CDR3 length equals 16 residues. The material sequenced was CD4+ or CD8+ T cells sorted from blood, taken in a trial of the OX40 agonist ivuxolimab. The V call is TRBV7-2, the J call TRBJ2-3; TRBD1 aligns across 7 bases. The receptor's source is an adult with an advanced solid tumor such as melanoma, head and neck, liver or kidney cancer. In DNA, the CDR3 is TGTGCCAGCAGCTTCCGACAGGGAGCGGTGACAGATACGCAGTATTTT. This gives the protein CASSFRQGAVTDTQYF.